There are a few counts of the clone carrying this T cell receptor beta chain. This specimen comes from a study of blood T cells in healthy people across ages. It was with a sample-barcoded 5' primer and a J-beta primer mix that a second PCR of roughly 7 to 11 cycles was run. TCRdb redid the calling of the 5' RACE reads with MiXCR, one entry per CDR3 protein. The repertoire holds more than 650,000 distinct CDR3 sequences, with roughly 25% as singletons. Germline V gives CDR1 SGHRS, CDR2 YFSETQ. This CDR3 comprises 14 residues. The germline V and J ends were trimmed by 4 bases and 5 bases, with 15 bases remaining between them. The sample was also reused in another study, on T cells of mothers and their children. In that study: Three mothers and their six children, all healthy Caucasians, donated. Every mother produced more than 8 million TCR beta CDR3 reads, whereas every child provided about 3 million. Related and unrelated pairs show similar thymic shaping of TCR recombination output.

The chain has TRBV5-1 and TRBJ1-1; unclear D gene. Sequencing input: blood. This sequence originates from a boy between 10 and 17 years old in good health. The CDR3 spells CASSPGLGWTEAFF. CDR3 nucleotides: TGCGCCAGCAGCCCTGGGCTGGGGTGGACTGAAGCTTTCTTT.